The sequence of this T cell receptor (beta chain) was determined in a study of long-term antiretroviral therapy in people with HIV. Post-ART PBMC samples numbered at least two per donor, and pre-ART ones at least one. Every sample had about 0.95-10 million cryopreserved PBMC in it before DNA extraction. Assay version v3.0 of immunoSEQ was used, and it was run at survey level. TCRdb's table, derived via immunoSEQ multiplex PCR, lists solely in-frame clones and lacks some. The data hold approximately 35,000 clones, with about 76% observed a single time. This CDR3 is 13 amino acids long. Unmatched junction bases numbered 5, after V lost 4 bases and J lost 7 bases. In germline, CDR1 is SGHTA, CDR2 FQGTGA.

This specimen was unsorted PBMCs, taken 1.9 years after starting antiretroviral therapy. This TCR was recovered from a man younger than 30 with HIV. The V call is TRBV7-3, the J call TRBJ2-5, with TRBD1 identical over 8 bases. The CDR3 DNA follows: TGTGCCAGCAGCTCTGGACAGGGAATGACCCAGTACTTC. This translates into CASSSGQGMTQYF.